Sequencing of this TCR beta chain was carried out in a study of T-cell memory formation after mild COVID-19. Study details: TCR clusters were mostly confined to one donor each.

As to this clonotype: Its antigen is unidentified.

Study conclusions and caveats: Specificity for SARS-CoV-2 was not confirmed among the second-wave clones peaking on day 37. Mainly in CM and EM were contracting CD4+ clones; CD8+ were in EMRA. Contracting clones from day 15 to 85 showed balanced CD4/CD8; later expanders favored CD4+.

Using its own MiXCR run on the 5' RACE reads, TCRdb lists one record per CDR3 protein. This table has about 350,000 distinct CDR3 sequences, around 14% appearing once. V lost 4 bases and J 0 bases, leaving 10 bases between the germline ends. CDR1 and CDR2 from the germline V gene are SGHRS and YFSETQ. The CDR3 contains 15 residues. The sequenced sample was PBMCs or a T cell subset sorted from them (not recorded which). The receptor comes from a man between 18 and 29 years old who had mild COVID-19 (a few samples of this study predate the infection). Cell type and time point are not known. The chain couples TRBV5-1 to TRBJ1-4; no definite D call. CDR3 nucleotides: TGCGCCAGCAGCCCCGGGAGGTCAACTAATGAAAAACTGTTTTTT. It encodes CASSPGRSTNEKLFF.